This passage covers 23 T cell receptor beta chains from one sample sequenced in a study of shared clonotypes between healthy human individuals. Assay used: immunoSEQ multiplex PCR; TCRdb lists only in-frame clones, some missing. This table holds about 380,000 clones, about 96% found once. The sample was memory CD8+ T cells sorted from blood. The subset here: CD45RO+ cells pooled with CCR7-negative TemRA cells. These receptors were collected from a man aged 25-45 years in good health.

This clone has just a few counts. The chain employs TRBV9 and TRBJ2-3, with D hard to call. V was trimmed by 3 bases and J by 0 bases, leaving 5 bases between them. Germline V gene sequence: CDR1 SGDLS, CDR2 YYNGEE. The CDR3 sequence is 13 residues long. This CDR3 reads CASSETSTDTQYF. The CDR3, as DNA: TGTGCCAGCAGCGAGACTAGCACAGATACGCAGTATTTT.

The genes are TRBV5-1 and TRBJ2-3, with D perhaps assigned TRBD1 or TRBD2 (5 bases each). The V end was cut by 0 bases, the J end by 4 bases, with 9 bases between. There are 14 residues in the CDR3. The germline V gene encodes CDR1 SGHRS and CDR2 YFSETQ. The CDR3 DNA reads TGCGCCAGCAGCTTGGGAGGGGCCCCAGATACGCAGTATTTT. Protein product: CASSLGGAPDTQYF.

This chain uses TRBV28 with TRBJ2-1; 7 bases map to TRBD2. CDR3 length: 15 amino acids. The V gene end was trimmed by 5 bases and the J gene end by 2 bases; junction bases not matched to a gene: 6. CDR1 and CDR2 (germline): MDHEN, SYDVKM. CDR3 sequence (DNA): TGTGCCAGCAGTCCACTAGCGAAGACCTACAATGAGCAGTTCTTC. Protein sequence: CASSPLAKTYNEQFF.

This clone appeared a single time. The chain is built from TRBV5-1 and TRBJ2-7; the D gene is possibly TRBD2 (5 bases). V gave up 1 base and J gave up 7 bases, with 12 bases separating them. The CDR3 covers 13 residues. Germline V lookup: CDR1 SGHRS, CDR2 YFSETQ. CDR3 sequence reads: CASSLSEVGEQYF. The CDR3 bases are TGCGCCAGCAGCTTGTCGGAGGTCGGGGAGCAGTACTTC.

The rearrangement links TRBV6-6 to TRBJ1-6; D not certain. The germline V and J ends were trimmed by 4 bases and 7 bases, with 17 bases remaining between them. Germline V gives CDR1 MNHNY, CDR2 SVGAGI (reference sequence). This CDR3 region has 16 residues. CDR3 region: CASSSTDSFKNSPLHF. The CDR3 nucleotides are TGTGCCAGCAGTTCCACCGACTCCTTTAAGAATTCACCCCTCCACTTT.

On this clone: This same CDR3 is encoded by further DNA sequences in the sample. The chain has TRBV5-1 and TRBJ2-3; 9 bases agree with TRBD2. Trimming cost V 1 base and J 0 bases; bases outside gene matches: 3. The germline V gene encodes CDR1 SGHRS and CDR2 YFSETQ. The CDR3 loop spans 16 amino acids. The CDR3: CASSLLTSGSTDTQYF. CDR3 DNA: TGCGCCAGCAGCTTGCTGACTAGCGGCAGCACAGATACGCAGTATTTT.

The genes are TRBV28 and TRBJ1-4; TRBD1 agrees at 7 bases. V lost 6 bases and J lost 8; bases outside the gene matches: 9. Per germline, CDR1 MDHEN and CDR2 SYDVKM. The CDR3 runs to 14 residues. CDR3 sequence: CASSPGGASEKLFF. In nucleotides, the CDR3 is TGTGCCAGCAGCCCAGGGGGGGCATCCGAAAAACTGTTTTTT.

CDR3 coding DNA: TGTGCCAGCAGTTACCCGGGGACAGCCGCTTACAATGAGCAGTTCTTC. Amino acids: CASSYPGTAAYNEQFF. The chain links TRBV6-6 to TRBJ2-1; TRBD1 matches at 7 bases. Germline-derived CDR1 and CDR2 are MNHNY and SVGAGI (reference sequence). Germline trimming cut 2 bases from V and 4 bases from J; bases unmatched to any gene: 8. This CDR3 region has 16 residues.

DNA for the CDR3: TGCGCCAGCAGCCAAGGGGGACTAGCGGGAGCCGGGGAGCTGTTTTTT. Translation gives CASSQGGLAGAGELFF. This sequence joins TRBV4-1 and TRBJ2-2, with TRBD2 matching 14 bases. This CDR3 is 16 amino acids long. Germline V lookup: CDR1 MGHRA, CDR2 YSYEKL. V shed 1 base, J shed 6 bases, and the junction held 1 base outside the gene matches.

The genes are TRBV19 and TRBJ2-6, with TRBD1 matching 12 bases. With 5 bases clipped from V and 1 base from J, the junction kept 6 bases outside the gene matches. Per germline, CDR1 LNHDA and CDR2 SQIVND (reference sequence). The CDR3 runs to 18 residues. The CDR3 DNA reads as TGTGCCAGTAGTTTTAAGGGACAGGGGGCTTCTGGGGCCAACGTCCTGACTTTC. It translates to CASSFKGQGASGANVLTF.

The CDR3: CASSPDSVGNEKLFF. DNA for the CDR3: TGTGCCAGCAGCCCTGACAGCGTGGGTAATGAAAAACTGTTTTTT. The chain has TRBV6-6 and TRBJ1-4; tentatively, D is TRBD1 (5 bases). CDR1 MNHNY and CDR2 SVGAGI come from the germline V gene (reference sequence). With 6 bases removed from V and 4 bases from J, the gap between germline ends came to 15 bases. CDR3 length: 15 residues.

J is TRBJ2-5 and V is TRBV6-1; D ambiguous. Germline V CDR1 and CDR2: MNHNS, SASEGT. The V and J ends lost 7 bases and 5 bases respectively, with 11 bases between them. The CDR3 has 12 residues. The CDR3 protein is CASTWGGETQYF. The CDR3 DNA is TGTGCCAGCACCTGGGGTGGCGAGACCCAGTACTTC.

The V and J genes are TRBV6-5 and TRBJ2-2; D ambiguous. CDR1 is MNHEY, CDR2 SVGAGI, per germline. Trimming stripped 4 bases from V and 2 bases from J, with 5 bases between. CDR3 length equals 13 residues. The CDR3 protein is CASSLANTGELFF. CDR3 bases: TGTGCCAGCAGTTTGGCCAACACCGGGGAGCTGTTTTTT.

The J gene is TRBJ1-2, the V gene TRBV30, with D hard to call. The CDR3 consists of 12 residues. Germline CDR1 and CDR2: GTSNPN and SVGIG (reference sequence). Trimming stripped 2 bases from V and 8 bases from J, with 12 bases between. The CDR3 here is CAWSRWGTGYTF. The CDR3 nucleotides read TGTGCCTGGAGTCGGTGGGGTACGGGCTACACCTTC. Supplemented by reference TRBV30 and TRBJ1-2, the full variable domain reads SQTIHQWPATLVQPVGSPLSLECTVEGTSNPNLYWYRQAAGRGLQLLFYSVGIGQISSEVPQNLSASRPQDRQFILSSKKLLLSDSGFYLCAWSRWGTGYTFGSGTRLTVV.

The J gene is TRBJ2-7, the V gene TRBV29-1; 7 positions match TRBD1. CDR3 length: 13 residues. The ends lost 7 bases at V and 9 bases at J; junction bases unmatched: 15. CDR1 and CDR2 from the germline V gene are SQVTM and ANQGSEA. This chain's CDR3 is CSAQTGTVIGQYF. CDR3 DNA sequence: TGCAGCGCACAAACGGGGACAGTGATAGGGCAGTACTTC.

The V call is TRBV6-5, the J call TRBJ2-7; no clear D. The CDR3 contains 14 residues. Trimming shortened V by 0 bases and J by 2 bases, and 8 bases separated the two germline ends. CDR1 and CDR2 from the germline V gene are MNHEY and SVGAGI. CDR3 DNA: TGTGCCAGCAGTTACTCGGTGGGGACCTACGAGCAGTACTTC. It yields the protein CASSYSVGTYEQYF.

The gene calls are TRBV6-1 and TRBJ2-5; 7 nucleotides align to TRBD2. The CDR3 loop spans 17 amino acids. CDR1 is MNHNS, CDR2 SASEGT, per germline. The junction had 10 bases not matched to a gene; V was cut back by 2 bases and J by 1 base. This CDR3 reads CASSEIGSSGGQETQYF. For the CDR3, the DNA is TGTGCCAGCAGTGAAATCGGTAGTTCGGGGGGCCAAGAGACCCAGTACTTC.

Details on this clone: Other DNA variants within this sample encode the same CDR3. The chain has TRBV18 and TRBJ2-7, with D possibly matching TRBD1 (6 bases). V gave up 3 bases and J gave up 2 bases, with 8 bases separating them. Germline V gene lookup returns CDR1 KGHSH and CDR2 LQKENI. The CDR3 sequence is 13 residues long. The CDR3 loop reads CASSPGQTYEQYF. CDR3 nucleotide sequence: TGTGCCAGCTCACCGGGACAAACCTACGAGCAGTACTTC. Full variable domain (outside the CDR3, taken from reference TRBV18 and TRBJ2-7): NAGVMQNPRHLVRRRGQEARLRCSPMKGHSHVYWYRQLPEEGLKFMVYLQKENIIDESGMPKERFSAEFPKEGPSILRIQQVVRGDSAAYFCASSPGQTYEQYFGPGTRLTVT.

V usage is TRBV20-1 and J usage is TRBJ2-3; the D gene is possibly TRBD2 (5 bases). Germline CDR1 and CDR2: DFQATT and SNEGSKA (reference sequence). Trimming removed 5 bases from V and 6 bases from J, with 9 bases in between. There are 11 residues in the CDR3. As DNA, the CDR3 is TGCAGTGCTTCAAAGCGGGATACGCAGTATTTT. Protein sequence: CSASKRDTQYF.

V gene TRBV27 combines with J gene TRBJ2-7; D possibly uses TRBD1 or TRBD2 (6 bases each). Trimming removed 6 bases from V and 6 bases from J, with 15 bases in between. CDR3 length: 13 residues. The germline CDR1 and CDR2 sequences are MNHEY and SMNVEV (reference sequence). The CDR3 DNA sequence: TGTGCCAGCAGCCGGCGGGAAGGGGGCGAGCAGTACTTC. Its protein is CASSRREGGEQYF.

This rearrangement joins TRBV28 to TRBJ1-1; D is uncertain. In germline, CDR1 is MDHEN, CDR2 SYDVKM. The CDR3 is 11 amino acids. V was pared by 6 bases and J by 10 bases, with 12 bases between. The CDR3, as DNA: TGTGCCAGCAGCTACCTTCGAGTAGCTTTCTTT. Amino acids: CASSYLRVAFF.

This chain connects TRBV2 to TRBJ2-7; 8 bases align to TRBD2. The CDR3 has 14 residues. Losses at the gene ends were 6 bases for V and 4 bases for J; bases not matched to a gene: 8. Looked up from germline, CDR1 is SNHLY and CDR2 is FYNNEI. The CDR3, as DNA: TGTGCCAGCAGGCCGGGACTAGGCAGGTACGAGCAGTACTTC. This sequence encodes CASRPGLGRYEQYF. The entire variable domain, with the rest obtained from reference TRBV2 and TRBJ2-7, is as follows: EPEVTQTPSHQVTQMGQEVILRCVPISNHLYFYWYRQILGQKVEFLVSFYNNEISEKSEIFDDQFSVERPDGSNFTLKIRSTKLEDSAMYFCASRPGLGRYEQYFGPGTRLTVT.

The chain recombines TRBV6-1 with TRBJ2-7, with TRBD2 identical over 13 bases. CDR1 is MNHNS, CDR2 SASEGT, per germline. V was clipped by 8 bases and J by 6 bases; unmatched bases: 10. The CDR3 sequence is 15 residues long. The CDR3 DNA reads TGTGCCAGCGAAGAGTGGACTAGCGGGAGTTTCGAGCAGTACTTC. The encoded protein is CASEEWTSGSFEQYF.